This T cell receptor (beta chain) originates from a study of T-cell reconstitution after alpha-beta-depleted transplantation in children. Study-wide findings and caveats: As was reported, about two months after transplant, alpha-beta T cells came from several hundred expanded graft clones. One year post-transplant, T-cell counts and diversity were largely derived from T cells produced anew. The study traced high day-60 TCRbeta diversity in some patients to surviving recipient T cells and thymic progenitors.

In this sample, this clonotype turned up many times. The antigen remains undetermined. The V gene's germline CDR1 is DFQATT and CDR2 SNEGSKA (reference sequence). Deletions cut 7 bases from V and 1 base from J, with 10 bases between. The CDR3 runs to 13 residues. The TCRbeta library was prepared with unique molecular identifiers. In TCRdb, the PCR reads were re-called with MiXCR into one record per CDR3 protein. The table records about 900,000 distinct CDR3 sequences, about 29% of them present only once. This receptor was identified in a boy younger than two who had a stem cell transplant for SCID, so the T cells may come from the graft donor. Here the sequenced sample was PBMCs, mostly from graft donor cells, taken 360 days after TCRalphabeta/CD19-depleted stem cell transplant. This chain joins TRBV20-1 and TRBJ2-2; D gene uncertain. The CDR3 loop reads CSVEDMNTGELFF. DNA of the CDR3: TGCAGTGTTGAAGACATGAACACCGGGGAGCTGTTTTTT.